This passage covers 11 T cell receptor beta chains from one sample sequenced in a study of cytomegalovirus exposure and HLA in healthy donors. The PCR made use of 60 Vbeta and 13 Jbeta primers. Data came from immunoSEQ multiplex PCR; TCRdb stores just in-frame clones and leaves some out. The table has roughly 86,000 clones, over 60% seen once. The material sequenced was PBMCs. These receptors were obtained from a female donor in good health and CMV-seronegative.

The chain employs TRBV27 and TRBJ1-1; D is undetermined. The CDR3 length is 15 residues. Per germline, CDR1 MNHEY and CDR2 SMNVEV (reference sequence). The V end lost 3 bases, the J end lost 7 bases, and 18 bases lay between the germline ends. The CDR3 here is CASSLIPISTNEAFF. CDR3 sequence (DNA): TGTGCCAGCAGTTTGATCCCGATCTCCACAAATGAAGCTTTCTTT.

The V and J genes are TRBV7-3 and TRBJ2-5; D perhaps matches TRBD2 (5 bases). The V gene lost 5 bases and the J gene lost 2 bases, with 24 bases spanning the gap. The germline CDR1 and CDR2 sequences are SGHTA and FQGTGA. The CDR3 has 18 residues. CDR3 nucleotide sequence: TGTGCCAGCAGCGTACCGTACGAACAGAGGGCCAAACAAGAGACCCAGTACTTC. The encoded protein is CASSVPYEQRAKQETQYF. Complete variable domain (other parts from reference TRBV7-3 and TRBJ2-5): GAGVSQTPSNKVTEKGKYVELRCDPISGHTALYWYRQSLGQGPEFLIYFQGTGAADDSGLPNDRFFAVRPEGSVSTLKIQRTERGDSAVYLCASSVPYEQRAKQETQYFGPGTRLLVL.

V is TRBV7-2 and J is TRBJ1-2; no reliable D call. CDR1 SGHTA and CDR2 FQGNSA come from the germline V gene. The CDR3 runs 14 residues. Deletions cut 2 bases from V and 6 bases from J, with 13 bases between. The CDR3 region is CASSLNKDLDGYTF. CDR3 in DNA: TGTGCCAGCAGCTTAAACAAGGACTTGGATGGCTACACCTTC.

The chain employs TRBV5-8 and TRBJ2-7; TRBD1 is a possible D gene (6 bases). Germline V gene data show CDR1 as SGHTS and CDR2 as YDEGEE. The CDR3 covers 15 residues. V lost 1 base to trimming and J lost 2 bases, with 13 bases between them. The CDR3 sequence is CASSLQSGVTYEQYF. The DNA of the CDR3 is TGTGCCAGCAGCTTGCAGTCAGGGGTTACCTACGAGCAGTACTTC. The complete variable domain, with remaining parts taken from reference TRBV5-8 and TRBJ2-7, reads EAGVTQSPTHLIKTRGQQATLRCSPISGHTSVYWYQQALGLGLQFLLWYDEGEERNRGNFPPRFSGRQFPNYSSELNVNALELEDSALYLCASSLQSGVTYEQYFGPGTRLTVT.

This chain joins TRBV28 and TRBJ2-7, with D possibly TRBD2 on 6 matching bases. V lost 2 bases to trimming and J lost 4 bases, with 9 bases between them. The CDR3 has 13 residues. CDR1 and CDR2 from the germline V gene are MDHEN and SYDVKM. The CDR3 loop reads CASSLTSLYEQYF. The CDR3 DNA sequence: TGTGCCAGCAGTTTAACTAGCCTGTACGAGCAGTACTTC.

V and J are TRBV19 and TRBJ2-5; 8 bases line up with TRBD1. The CDR3 has 16 residues. Trimming at V came to 7 bases and at J to 1 base, leaving 11 bases not matched to a gene. CDR1 LNHDA and CDR2 SQIVND come from the germline V gene (reference sequence). The DNA for the CDR3 is TGTGCCAGTAACCCGACAGGGGCAAGCGTCCAAGAGACCCAGTACTTC. It encodes CASNPTGASVQETQYF.

The rearrangement links TRBV5-4 to TRBJ2-3, with no clear D. Germline loops: CDR1 SGHNT, CDR2 YYREEE (reference sequence). V lost 4 bases and J 6 bases, leaving 12 bases between the germline ends. This CDR3 is 13 amino acids long. CDR3 nucleotide sequence: TGTGCCAGCAGCCCGGAGCTGTCCGATACGCAGTATTTT. Translation gives CASSPELSDTQYF.

The chain employs TRBV7-9 and TRBJ1-6; D uncertain. The CDR3 runs 14 residues. V lost 5 bases and J 7 bases, leaving 12 bases between the germline ends. Germline CDR1 is SEHNR and CDR2 is FQNEAQ (reference sequence). The CDR3 bases are TGTGCCAGCAGCCCCCCGACTGGGAATTCACCCCTCCACTTT. Translated: CASSPPTGNSPLHF.

This chain connects TRBV27 to TRBJ2-2, with 7 bases aligning to TRBD1. The CDR3 is 19 amino acids. The V and J ends lost 1 base and 4 bases, in that order; junction bases with no gene match: 15. In germline, CDR1 is MNHEY, CDR2 SMNVEV (reference sequence). The DNA for the CDR3 is TGTGCCAGCAGTTTATGGGCCCCAACAGGGGCGTGGGGCACCGGGGAGCTGTTTTTT. The encoded protein is CASSLWAPTGAWGTGELFF.

Comment on this clone: The junction departs from germline at one end; a sequencing error may be responsible. This chain uses TRBV19 with TRBJ1-1; D might be TRBD1 (6 bases). There are 12 residues in the CDR3. Germline loops: CDR1 LNHDA, CDR2 SQIVND (reference sequence). The CDR3 is CASSVQGTGAFF. CDR3 nucleotides: TGTGCCAGTAGTGTACAGGGAACTGGAGCTTTCTTT.

The CDR3 DNA sequence: TGTGCCAGCAGTGACGGCGGGACAGCTCCTGAGCAGTTCTTC. This encodes CASSDGGTAPEQFF. V is TRBV6-4 and J is TRBJ2-1; possibly TRBD1 for D (7 bases). The CDR3 is made up of 14 amino acids. From germline, CDR1 is MRHNA and CDR2 SNTAGT. The V gene lost 2 bases and the J gene lost 9 bases, with 14 bases spanning the gap.